Listed below are T cell receptor beta chains from one sample, sequenced in a study of blood T cell repertoires in COVID-19. Assay: immunoSEQ multiplex PCR; the TCRdb copy retains only in-frame clones and omits some. The table includes some 83,000 clones, approximately 86% detected once. Material for sequencing was peripheral blood. These receptors all stem from a man older than 75 with active or convalescent COVID-19. Each CDR3 is given with its conserved first and last residue. D genes are given only for firm matches. Size tells how often a clone was seen (once, few, many) or the class of an expanded clone, and some rows leave it out.

TRBD1 | TRBJ1-5 | - | 13 | TRBV29-1 | CSGGQGAGQPQHF | TGCAGCGGGGGACAGGGCGCGGGTCAGCCCCAGCATTTT
TRBD1 | TRBJ1-2 | - | 16 | TRBV9 | CASSPRLGDRVYGYTF | TGTGCCAGCAGCCCGCGACTCGGGGACAGGGTATATGGCTACACCTTC
- | TRBJ2-3 | - | 16 | TRBV6-2/TRBV6-3 | CASSWGRRGRTDTQYF | TGTGCCAGCAGTTGGGGTCGGCGGGGGCGCACAGATACGCAGTATTTT
- | TRBJ2-1 | - | 17 | TRBV6-6 | CASSPPPELESYNEQFF | TGTGCCAGCAGTCCTCCCCCTGAACTTGAATCCTACAATGAGCAGTTCTTC
- | TRBJ2-5 | - | 15 | TRBV7-9 | CASSLYGRGQETQYF | TGTGCCAGCAGCTTATACGGACGAGGGCAAGAGACCCAGTACTTC
TRBD1 | TRBJ2-6 | - | 14 | TRBV27 | CASSSPTGGNVLTF | TGTGCCAGCAGTTCCCCGACAGGGGGAAACGTCCTGACTTTC
- | TRBJ1-5 | few | 12 | TRBV6-5 | CASTGWAQPQHF | TGTGCCAGCACAGGGTGGGCTCAGCCCCAGCATTTT
TRBD2 | TRBJ2-5 | - | 12 | TRBV29-1 | CSVPSGGETQYF | TGCAGCGTCCCTAGCGGAGGGGAGACCCAGTACTTC
- | TRBJ1-1 | once | 13 | TRBV9 | CASSAVAGTEAFF | TGTGCCAGCAGCGCGGTGGCAGGCACTGAAGCTTTCTTT
- | TRBJ2-4 | - | 17 | TRBV12-5 | CASGLTDMGLAKNIQYF | TGTGCTAGTGGTTTGACCGACATGGGTCTGGCCAAAAACATTCAGTACTTC
- | TRBJ2-1 | - | 16 | TRBV6-5 | CASSYNGQGPGDEQFF | TGTGCCAGCAGTTACAATGGCCAGGGGCCAGGGGATGAGCAGTTCTTC
- | TRBJ1-5 | - | 14 | TRBV6-5 | CASSSRTANQPQHF | TGTGCCAGCAGTAGTAGGACAGCCAATCAGCCCCAGCATTTT
- | TRBJ2-1 | - | 16 | TRBV19 | CASSPSREPRLNEQFF | TGTGCCAGTAGCCCTTCGAGGGAACCCAGACTCAATGAGCAGTTCTTC
TRBD1 | TRBJ1-3 | - | 14 | TRBV29-1 | CSVDDRGDGNTIYF | TGCAGCGTCGATGACAGGGGTGACGGAAACACCATATATTTT
- | TRBJ1-6 | - | 14 | TRBV6-2/TRBV6-3 | CASSYSAGASPLHF | TGTGCCAGCAGTTACTCCGCGGGGGCCTCACCCCTCCACTTT
TRBD1 | TRBJ1-6 | - | 15 | TRBV25-1 | CASSDLQGLPSPLHF | TGTGCCAGCAGTGATTTACAGGGGCTACCTTCACCCCTCCACTTT
- | TRBJ1-5 | - | 15 | TRBV7-9 | CASSLAAGEGQPQHF | TGTGCCAGCAGCTTAGCGGCAGGGGAGGGTCAGCCCCAGCATTTT
TRBD1 | TRBJ1-6 | - | 13 | TRBV19 | CASSPQGDSPLHF | TGTGCCAGTAGCCCCCAGGGGGATTCACCCCTCCACTTT
TRBD2 | TRBJ2-1 | - | 16 | TRBV24-1 | CATSDRAGGAYNEQFF | TGTGCCACCAGTGACCGAGCGGGAGGGGCCTACAATGAGCAGTTCTTC
- | TRBJ2-3 | - | 16 | TRBV5-1 | CASSLDGGSSTDTQYF | TGCGCCAGCAGCTTGGATGGCGGATCGAGCACAGATACGCAGTATTTT
TRBD2 | TRBJ2-3 | - | 16 | TRBV5-6 | CASSLVLAGGSYTQYF | TGTGCCAGCAGCTTGGTACTAGCGGGAGGGTCATATACGCAGTATTTT
- | TRBJ2-6 | - | 15 | TRBV19 | CASRRRDSGANVLTF | TGTGCCAGTAGACGCAGGGACTCTGGGGCCAACGTCCTGACTTTC
- | TRBJ1-2 | - | 13 | TRBV9 | CASSVAPGNGYTF | TGTGCCAGCAGCGTAGCTCCAGGGAATGGCTACACCTTC
TRBD1 | TRBJ1-4 | - | 14 | TRBV29-1 | CSVIQGATNEKLFF | TGCAGCGTTATACAGGGGGCAACTAATGAAAAACTGTTTTTT
TRBD1 | TRBJ1-3 | - | 16 | TRBV5-1 | CASSGGQGTAGDTIYF | TGCGCCAGCAGCGGCGGACAGGGGACAGCTGGGGACACCATATATTTT
- | TRBJ2-5 | once | 12 | TRBV5-1 | CASSFQGETQYF | TGCGCCAGCAGCTTTCAGGGAGAGACCCAGTACTTC
- | TRBJ2-5 | - | 14 | TRBV5-1 | CASSSGQIQETQYF | TGCGCCAGCAGCTCCGGACAGATCCAAGAGACCCAGTACTTC
TRBD2 | TRBJ2-5 | - | 17 | TRBV20-1 | CSASTTSGRVLQETQYF | TGCAGTGCGAGTACGACTAGCGGGAGGGTCCTCCAAGAGACCCAGTACTTC